Each of the 19 T cell receptor beta chains below was sequenced from the same sample in a study of T cell changes during pregnancy in multiple sclerosis. Clones were sequenced by immunoSEQ multiplex PCR, and TCRdb holds only the in-frame ones, with some missing. Among 90,000 to 120,000 clones, about 89% were seen once, and the ten largest hold 3% to 3.5%. The sample was peripheral blood, taken after pregnancy. The receptors were gathered from a female donor with multiple sclerosis, enrolled in a pregnancy study.

This clone was observed a handful of times. The V call is TRBV5-4, the J call TRBJ1-1; D unresolved. The germline V gene encodes CDR1 SGHNT and CDR2 YYREEE (reference sequence). V gave up 3 bases and J gave up 3 bases, with 12 bases separating them. CDR3 size: 14 residues. Here the CDR3 DNA reads TGTGCCAGCAGCTCCGTGGACGGGGACACTGAAGCTTTCTTT. This sequence encodes CASSSVDGDTEAFF.

This clone was counted a few times. The genes are TRBV6-5 and TRBJ2-7; TRBD1 is a possible D gene (6 bases). There are 13 residues in the CDR3. Germline V gives CDR1 MNHEY, CDR2 SVGAGI. Trimming stripped 2 bases from V and 4 bases from J, with 9 bases between. In DNA, the CDR3 is TGTGCCAGCAGTTACGGGACAACTTACGAGCAGTACTTC. Amino acid sequence: CASSYGTTYEQYF.

The rearrangement uses TRBV6-5 and TRBJ2-7; D uncertain. Germline CDR1 and CDR2: MNHEY and SVGAGI. The CDR3 covers 15 residues. V was trimmed by 6 bases and J by 0 bases, leaving 15 bases between them. In DNA form, the CDR3 reads TGTGCCAGCAGCCCCCAACGAAGGAGCTCCTACGAGCAGTACTTC. Protein product: CASSPQRRSSYEQYF.

The chain employs TRBV5-4 and TRBJ2-7; tentative D call: TRBD1 (5 bases). The CDR3 has 14 residues. Trimming took off 0 bases at V and 2 bases at J, with 9 bases between the two ends. Germline CDR1 and CDR2: SGHNT and YYREEE (reference sequence). CDR3 region: CASSLEQGTYEQYF. In DNA form, the CDR3 reads TGTGCCAGCAGCTTGGAGCAGGGAACCTACGAGCAGTACTTC.

This clone was detected once. CDR3 in DNA: TGTGCCAGCAGTATACTAGCGGGGTCGATCTACGAGCAGTACTTC. It encodes CASSILAGSIYEQYF. The chain carries TRBV11-2 and TRBJ2-7, with TRBD2 identical over 10 bases. The V gene's germline CDR1 is SGHAT and CDR2 FQNNGV. Germline trimming cut 6 bases from V and 3 bases from J; bases unmatched to any gene: 8. CDR3 length equals 15 residues.

V gene TRBV10-3 combines with J gene TRBJ2-5; 14 bases match TRBD2. V lost 10 bases to trimming and J lost 5 bases; unmatched junction nucleotides: 9. The CDR3 runs to 15 residues. Germline values: CDR1 ENHRY, CDR2 SYGVKD. The CDR3 DNA reads as TGTGCCACTAGGACTAGCGGGGGGTCAGCGGAGACCCAGTACTTC. This encodes CATRTSGGSAETQYF.

Only one count was recorded for this clone. J is TRBJ2-5 and V is TRBV11-2, with TRBD2 as a possible D gene (6 bases). The germline V gene encodes CDR1 SGHAT and CDR2 FQNNGV. The CDR3 loop spans 15 amino acids. V was clipped by 5 bases and J by 5 bases, with 18 bases between them. The CDR3 DNA is TGTGCCAGCAGCCCGAGGGACTTCTCGGGGGAGACCCAGTACTTC. It encodes CASSPRDFSGETQYF.

This chain connects TRBV7-6 to TRBJ2-7; D perhaps matches TRBD2 (6 bases). The CDR3 has 15 amino acids. The V and J ends lost 5 bases and 5 bases respectively, with 19 bases between them. CDR1 and CDR2 (germline): SGHVS, FNYEAQ. The DNA for the CDR3 is TGTGCCAGCAGCCCTAGCGCGGGTTCGGTCCACGAGCAGTACTTC. Translated, it gives CASSPSAGSVHEQYF.

This chain links TRBV11-2 with TRBJ2-7; D is undetermined. The germline V and J ends were trimmed by 0 bases and 0 bases, with 12 bases remaining between them. This CDR3 contains 16 residues. Germline V lookup: CDR1 SGHAT, CDR2 FQNNGV. In DNA, the CDR3 is TGTGCCAGCAGCTTAGATATCGACACCGGCTCCTACGAGCAGTACTTC. It is translated as CASSLDIDTGSYEQYF. The full variable domain, rest sourced from reference TRBV11-2 and TRBJ2-7, is EAGVAQSPRYKIIEKRQSVAFWCNPISGHATLYWYQQILGQGPKLLIQFQNNGVVDDSQLPKDRFSAERLKGVDSTLKIQPAKLEDSAVYLCASSLDIDTGSYEQYFGPGTRLTVT.

This chain uses TRBV2 with TRBJ2-1, with 9 bases fitting TRBD1. Germline V lookup: CDR1 SNHLY, CDR2 FYNNEI. The V gene end was trimmed by 6 bases and the J gene end by 10 bases; junction bases not matched to a gene: 10. There are 14 residues in the CDR3. In nucleotides, the CDR3 is TGTGCCAGCAGACCCGGACAGGGGAGGGACGAGCAGTTCTTC. This translates into CASRPGQGRDEQFF.

V usage is TRBV9 and J usage is TRBJ1-2, with D possibly matching TRBD1 (6 bases). V was pared by 0 bases and J by 2 bases, with 11 bases between. The CDR3 is made up of 15 amino acids. Germline V CDR1 and CDR2: SGDLS, YYNGEE. DNA for the CDR3: TGTGCCAGCAGCGTAGGCCCGGACAGAAACTATGGCTACACCTTC. Its protein product is CASSVGPDRNYGYTF. The variable domain in full, completed from reference TRBV9 and TRBJ1-2, reads DSGVTQTPKHLITATGQRVTLRCSPRSGDLSVYWYQQSLDQGLQFLIQYYNGEERAKGNILERFSAQQFPDLHSELNLSSLELGDSALYFCASSVGPDRNYGYTFGSGTRLTVV.

The chain uses TRBV10-3 and TRBJ1-2; perhaps TRBD1 as D (6 bases). Germline V gives CDR1 ENHRY, CDR2 SYGVKD. Trimming stripped 0 bases from V and 4 bases from J, with 9 bases between. This CDR3 region has 14 residues. CDR3 amino acids: CAISESGGGYGYTF. The CDR3 DNA follows: TGTGCCATCAGTGAGTCGGGAGGGGGCTATGGCTACACCTTC.

The J gene is TRBJ2-1, the V gene TRBV4-1; TRBD2 might be the D (5 bases). Germline CDR1 MGHRA, CDR2 YSYEKL. V shed 1 base and J shed 8 bases, with 9 bases lying between them. This CDR3 region has 13 residues. The CDR3 loop reads CASSQGEWDEQFF. CDR3 DNA sequence: TGCGCCAGCAGCCAAGGGGAGTGGGATGAGCAGTTCTTC.

The chain joins TRBV19 to TRBJ1-2; unclear D gene. The length of the CDR3 is 16 residues. The V gene's germline CDR1 is LNHDA and CDR2 SQIVND (reference sequence). V was clipped by 6 bases and J by 2 bases, with 19 bases between them. The CDR3: CASSSVSGPTNYGYTF. As DNA, the CDR3 is TGTGCCAGTAGCTCGGTGTCAGGCCCTACGAACTATGGCTACACCTTC.

The chain joins TRBV14 to TRBJ2-3; a possible D gene is TRBD2 (5 bases). Germline V gene lookup returns CDR1 SGHDN and CDR2 FVKESK. The length of the CDR3 is 16 residues. The V end lost 0 bases, the J end lost 4 bases, and 14 bases lay between the germline ends. CDR3: CASSQDLRAASDTQYF. CDR3 nucleotides: TGTGCCAGCAGCCAAGATTTAAGAGCGGCCTCAGATACGCAGTATTTT.

The chain uses TRBV10-2 and TRBJ2-7; 10 nucleotides match TRBD1. Trimming at V came to 8 bases and at J to 4 bases, leaving 8 bases not matched to a gene. Germline loops: CDR1 WSHSY, CDR2 SAAADI. CDR3 size: 14 residues. CDR3: CASAAPDRGYEQYF. The CDR3 DNA reads TGCGCCAGCGCCGCCCCGGACAGGGGGTACGAGCAGTACTTC.

Here the CDR3 reads CASKSRDRGNEQYF. In DNA, the CDR3 is TGTGCCAGCAAATCCCGGGACAGGGGTAACGAGCAGTACTTC. The V and J genes are TRBV6-1 and TRBJ2-7, with 10 bases that match TRBD1. Trimming took 7 bases from V and 5 from J; bases not matched to a gene: 8. Germline-derived CDR1 and CDR2 are MNHNS and SASEGT. The CDR3 length is 14 residues.

V is TRBV9 and J is TRBJ1-2, with D possibly TRBD1 on 6 matching bases. CDR1 SGDLS and CDR2 YYNGEE come from the germline V gene. Trimming took off 0 bases at V and 8 bases at J, with 17 bases between the two ends. This CDR3 spans 15 amino acids. This CDR3 reads CASSVVPDRSGGYTF. DNA of the CDR3: TGTGCCAGCAGCGTAGTTCCAGACAGGTCGGGGGGCTACACCTTC.

The chain employs TRBV30 and TRBJ1-3; possible D gene TRBD1, 6 bases. Per the germline V gene, CDR1 is GTSNPN and CDR2 is SVGIG (reference sequence). V was shortened by 3 bases and J by 7 bases, with 16 bases between the two germline ends. This CDR3 has 14 amino acids. CDR3 coding DNA: TGTGCCTGGAGGACAGGAATTCGGCGGAACACCATATATTTT. Translated: CAWRTGIRRNTIYF.